The 19 T cell receptor beta chains given below trace back to one sample, sequenced in a study of cytomegalovirus exposure and HLA in healthy donors (dated by TCRdb to 2016 to 2017). The library came from the immunoSEQ multiplex PCR assay. For the multiplex PCR, a mixture combining 60 forward primers for TCR Vbeta segments and 13 reverse primers for TCR Jbeta segments was used. The table was pulled from immuneACCESS by TCRdb, which kept in-frame rearrangements only. Such tables lose some clones; where checked, under half of the loss comes from unresolved V genes, and the rest has no known cause. This sample comprises about 90,000 clones, roughly 83% of them detected only once. The ten largest clones represent about 2% of the sample. Source material: PBMCs. The source of these receptors is a man aged 18 to 35 in good health and CMV-seronegative.

The chain couples TRBV9 to TRBJ1-5; D is ambiguous. Germline CDR1 reads SGDLS; CDR2 reads YYNGEE. V lost 0 bases, J lost 6 bases, and 7 bases lay in between. The CDR3 length is 13 residues. The CDR3 spells CASSVGTSQPQHF. The CDR3 nucleotides are TGTGCCAGCAGCGTAGGTACTAGTCAGCCCCAGCATTTT.

V is TRBV28 and J is TRBJ1-4; 7 positions agree with TRBD1. The CDR3 is made up of 14 amino acids. Trimming at V came to 6 bases and at J to 4 bases, leaving 5 bases not matched to a gene. The V gene's germline CDR1 is MDHEN and CDR2 SYDVKM. The chain's CDR3 is CASSLDRVNEKLFF. For the CDR3, the DNA is TGTGCCAGCAGCCTCGACAGGGTTAATGAAAAACTGTTTTTT.

The V and J genes are TRBV5-6 and TRBJ2-5; 10 bases are shared with TRBD2. The CDR3 has 16 amino acids. V dropped 4 bases and J dropped 5; count of bases not matched to a gene: 11. The germline V gene has CDR1 SGHDT and CDR2 YYEEEE. The DNA of the CDR3 is TGTGCCAGCAGCCGTTCTAGCGGGAGTTTCTCGGAGACCCAGTACTTC. Translation gives CASSRSSGSFSETQYF.

As for this clone: Distinct nucleotide sequences in the sample also encode this CDR3. The chain links TRBV7-9 to TRBJ2-7; 11 bases agree with TRBD2. In germline, CDR1 is SEHNR, CDR2 FQNEAQ (reference sequence). The ends lost 3 bases at V and 2 bases at J; junction bases unmatched: 9. CDR3 length: 17 residues. CDR3 bases: TGTGCCAGCAGCTTTCCCACTAGCGGGAGTAAGACCTACGAGCAGTACTTC. Protein: CASSFPTSGSKTYEQYF.

V gene TRBV7-2 combines with J gene TRBJ1-2; 8 positions agree with TRBD1. The CDR3 totals 13 residues. V shed 2 bases, J shed 7 bases, and the junction held 3 bases outside the gene matches. The germline V gene has CDR1 SGHTA and CDR2 FQGNSA. As DNA, the CDR3 is TGTGCCAGCAGCTTACAACAGGGGGGTGGCTACACCTTC. This translates into CASSLQQGGGYTF.

The chain employs TRBV19 and TRBJ1-1, with a possible D match to TRBD1 (5 bases). Trimming removed 2 bases at V and 5 bases at J, with 15 bases between. The CDR3 consists of 15 residues. Per germline, CDR1 LNHDA and CDR2 SQIVND (reference sequence). Here the CDR3 reads CASSIRAGRGTEAFF. The CDR3 DNA follows: TGTGCCAGTAGTATACGGGCAGGGCGGGGGACTGAAGCTTTCTTT.

The rearrangement joins TRBV10-2 to TRBJ1-1; 9 positions match TRBD1. V shed 7 bases and J 11 bases; nucleotides not matched to a gene: 8. The CDR3 consists of 12 residues. Germline CDR1 reads WSHSY; CDR2 reads SAAADI. The CDR3: CASKPGQGCAFF. Here the CDR3 DNA reads TGCGCCAGCAAGCCGGGACAGGGATGCGCTTTCTTT.

The rearrangement uses TRBV13 and TRBJ2-7; tentatively, D is TRBD2 (5 bases). The ends were cut back, 5 bases at V and 2 bases at J, with 13 bases in the middle. Germline V gene lookup returns CDR1 PRHDT and CDR2 FYEKMQ (reference sequence). CDR3 length equals 14 residues. The CDR3 nucleotides read TGTGCCAGCAGCAGGGAATCGGGGACCTACGAGCAGTACTTC. Its translation is CASSRESGTYEQYF.

In the case of this clone: One end of the junction does not line up with germline, which may come from a read error. This sequence joins TRBV27 and TRBJ1-1; TRBD1 agrees at 7 bases. Germline V gene lookup returns CDR1 MNHEY and CDR2 SMNVEV (reference sequence). The CDR3 is 13 amino acids. The CDR3 here is CASSLRRDRQRRF. The CDR3 DNA reads TGTGCCAGCAGTTTACGACGGGACAGACAACGCCGTTTT.

The chain employs TRBV5-8 and TRBJ2-7, with 8 bases identical to TRBD1. This CDR3 region has 14 residues. V trimming: 2 bases; J trimming: 3 bases; junction bases outside the gene matches: 4. Germline values: CDR1 SGHTS, CDR2 YDEGEE. CDR3 sequence reads: CASSLGQGIYEQYF. The CDR3 coding sequence is TGTGCCAGCAGCTTAGGACAGGGAATCTACGAGCAGTACTTC. The entire variable domain, with the rest obtained from reference TRBV5-8 and TRBJ2-7, is as follows: EAGVTQSPTHLIKTRGQQATLRCSPISGHTSVYWYQQALGLGLQFLLWYDEGEERNRGNFPPRFSGRQFPNYSSELNVNALELEDSALYLCASSLGQGIYEQYFGPGTRLTVT.

J is TRBJ2-6 and V is TRBV9; TRBD2 is a possible D gene (7 bases). Trimming removed 4 bases from V and 2 bases from J, with 16 bases in between. This CDR3 is built from 17 residues. CDR1 and CDR2 (germline): SGDLS, YYNGEE. The CDR3 loop is CASSSDGGLTGANVLTF. As DNA, the CDR3 is TGTGCCAGCAGCTCCGACGGGGGGCTGACTGGGGCCAACGTCCTGACTTTC. The full variable domain, completed using reference TRBV9 and TRBJ2-6, is DSGVTQTPKHLITATGQRVTLRCSPRSGDLSVYWYQQSLDQGLQFLIQYYNGEERAKGNILERFSAQQFPDLHSELNLSSLELGDSALYFCASSSDGGLTGANVLTFGAGSRLTVL.

The rearrangement uses TRBV15 and TRBJ1-4; tentative D call: TRBD1 (6 bases). The CDR3 is made up of 15 amino acids. CDR1 and CDR2 (germline): LNHNV, YYDKDF (reference sequence). The V and J ends lost 0 bases and 5 bases respectively, with 10 bases between them. DNA for the CDR3: TGTGCCACCAGCAGAGAAAGGGGGAACAATGAAAAACTGTTTTTT. Encoded protein: CATSRERGNNEKLFF. The variable domain in full, with the rest retrieved from reference TRBV15 and TRBJ1-4, is DAMVIQNPRYQVTQFGKPVTLSCSQTLNHNVMYWYQQKSSQAPKLLFHYYDKDFNNEADTPDNFQSRRPNTSFCFLDIRSPGLGDTAMYLCATSRERGNNEKLFFGSGTQLSVL.

This clone appeared once. The chain links TRBV28 to TRBJ1-6; D is ambiguous. V shed 3 bases and J shed 0 bases, with 18 bases lying between them. The CDR3 is made up of 19 amino acids. Per the germline V gene, CDR1 is MDHEN and CDR2 is SYDVKM. This CDR3 is CASSLYAAAGFSYNSPLHF. The CDR3 DNA reads TGTGCCAGCAGTTTGTACGCGGCCGCGGGCTTCTCCTATAATTCACCCCTCCACTTT.

The chain is built from TRBV5-1 and TRBJ1-4; TRBD1 aligns across 9 bases. The CDR3 spans 19 residues. V shed 4 bases and J 2 bases; nucleotides not matched to a gene: 15. The germline CDR1 and CDR2 sequences are SGHRS and YFSETQ. CDR3 sequence reads: CASSEDRGLGLATNEKLFF. The CDR3 DNA reads TGCGCCAGCAGCGAGGACAGGGGTCTAGGGCTGGCGACTAATGAAAAACTGTTTTTT.

The J gene is TRBJ2-1, the V gene TRBV7-2; 14 positions agree with TRBD2. V gave up 5 bases and J gave up 2 bases; unmatched junction bases: 8. The CDR3 contains 18 residues. The germline gives CDR1 SGHTA, CDR2 FQGNSA. The CDR3 region has the DNA TGTGCCAGCAGCGAGGGGACTAGCGGGAGAGGACCCTACAATGAGCAGTTCTTC. It is translated as CASSEGTSGRGPYNEQFF.

This clone was detected a few times. This chain uses TRBV18 with TRBJ1-1; the D gene is possibly TRBD1 (5 bases). The CDR3 runs to 15 residues. Germline V gene sequence: CDR1 KGHSH, CDR2 LQKENI. V was shortened by 6 bases and J by 1 base, with 15 bases between the two germline ends. Here the CDR3 reads CASSLGQIANTEAFF. The CDR3 DNA reads TGTGCCAGCTCTTTGGGGCAGATAGCGAACACTGAAGCTTTCTTT.

This clone showed up just once. V is TRBV4-3 and J is TRBJ2-3; TRBD2 matches at 10 bases. J gave up 8 bases and V 0 bases, and 8 bases lay outside the gene matches. The V gene's germline CDR1 is LGHNA and CDR2 YSLEER. The CDR3 is made up of 16 amino acids. In DNA, the CDR3 is TGCGCCAGCAGCCAAGATGCTCTAGCGGGAGTCGCTACGCAGTATTTT. This sequence encodes CASSQDALAGVATQYF.

This chain connects TRBV11-2 to TRBJ1-1; possibly TRBD1 for D (6 bases). Germline V gene data show CDR1 as SGHAT and CDR2 as FQNNGV. Trimming cost V 5 bases and J 4 bases, with 14 bases left between them. This CDR3 region has 14 residues. CDR3 sequence (DNA): TGTGCCAGCAGCAAAACCAGGGGCGGCACTGAAGCTTTCTTT. Translation gives CASSKTRGGTEAFF.

This chain connects TRBV19 to TRBJ2-3, with D unclear. V gave up 3 bases and J gave up 6 bases, with 4 bases separating them. Germline CDR1 LNHDA, CDR2 SQIVND (reference sequence). The CDR3 runs 11 residues. The CDR3 DNA follows: TGTGCCAGTAGTATGGCCGATACGCAGTATTTT. Translating it yields CASSMADTQYF.